The following is a TCR beta chain sequence with its context. Its antigen remains unidentified. This specimen belongs to a study of CD8+CD57+ T cells in acquired aplastic anemia. Whole-study context: Sorted CD4+ and CD8+ cell DNA averaged approximately 3.2 ug.

The germline gives CDR1 SGHKS, CDR2 YYEKEE (reference sequence). Deletions cut 2 bases from V and 5 bases from J, with 19 bases between. CDR3 length equals 16 residues. The TCR beta profiling, which covered VDJ combination and CDR3 sequence, was carried out using genomic DNA as the template. Via MiXCR, TCRdb re-called the reads, giving one row per CDR3 protein. The data contain 200,000 to 300,000 distinct CDR3 sequences, roughly 82% of them singletons. Overall study results and limits: Sharing between patients and controls was observed for 25 to 30 CD8+ CDR3 sequences. Patients versus controls showed no significant CD8+ Simpson's diversity difference.

For sequencing, patients were chosen who had shown expansion of CD8+CD57+ cells by flow cytometry. Acquired aplastic anemia of severe grade affected all patients. The V gene is TRBV5-5, the J gene TRBJ1-2, with D unresolved. The clonotype comes from a human donor with aplastic anemia. Sequencing input: sorted CD4+, CD8+, or CD8+CD57+ T cells (not recorded which) from PBMCs. The CDR3 protein is CASSFTLHGLVYGYTF. The CDR3 coding sequence is TGTGCCAGCAGCTTCACTCTACACGGGCTCGTATATGGCTACACCTTC. The whole variable domain, filled in from reference TRBV5-5 and TRBJ1-2, reads DAGVTQSPTHLIKTRGQQVTLRCSPISGHKSVSWYQQVLGQGPQFIFQYYEKEERGRGNFPDRFSARQFPNYSSELNVNALLLGDSALYLCASSFTLHGLVYGYTFGSGTRLTVV.